These 14 T cell receptor beta chains were sequenced from one sample in a study of memory CD4+ T cells and cytomegalovirus serostatus. Method: immunoSEQ multiplex PCR; TCRdb's copy keeps in-frame clones and lacks some. The repertoire holds roughly 50,000 clones, with roughly 84% as singletons. The sort gate was single viable CD3+CD4+CD8-CD45RO+ cells for memory CD4+ T cells. The sample taken for sequencing was memory CD4+ T cells from blood. All receptors come from an adult in good health and CMV-seronegative. Some clones in this sample may be carry-over from other donors' samples.

This rearrangement joins TRBV4-3 to TRBJ2-1, with D unresolved. This CDR3 has 13 amino acids. V lost 4 bases and J lost 9, with 13 bases in between. Germline V gene data show CDR1 as LGHNA and CDR2 as YSLEER. The DNA for the CDR3 is TGCGCCAGCAGCCCCCTCCCGGTAGGTGAGCAGTTCTTC. It translates to CASSPLPVGEQFF.

This chain links TRBV5-1 with TRBJ1-1, with 8 bases identical to TRBD1. With V trimmed by 3 bases and J by 1 base, 14 bases remained unmatched. The CDR3 loop spans 18 amino acids. Germline loops: CDR1 SGHRS, CDR2 YFSETQ. The CDR3 reads CASSSGQGTFRPNTEAFF. CDR3 nucleotide sequence: TGCGCCAGCAGCTCAGGACAGGGCACTTTTAGACCGAACACTGAAGCTTTCTTT.

CDR3 in amino acids: CASSPSVSQYF. The CDR3 DNA reads as TGTGCCAGCTCACCAAGCGTGTCCCAGTACTTC. The rearrangement links TRBV18 to TRBJ2-5; D unresolved. Trimming pared 2 bases from V and 9 bases from J, leaving 7 bases between. The germline CDR1 and CDR2 sequences are KGHSH and LQKENI. The CDR3 totals 11 residues.

The CDR3: CAWSVEANYGYTF. The DNA of the CDR3 is TGTGCCTGGAGTGTCGAAGCTAACTATGGCTACACCTTC. This sequence joins TRBV30 and TRBJ1-2; D not resolved. The V gene's germline CDR1 is GTSNPN and CDR2 SVGIG (reference sequence). The CDR3 is made up of 13 amino acids. V gave up 0 bases and J gave up 0 bases, with 5 bases separating them.

The V and J genes are TRBV4-3 and TRBJ2-3, with 9 bases aligning to TRBD2. V lost 2 bases to trimming and J lost 2 bases; unmatched junction nucleotides: 11. This CDR3 is built from 18 residues. Germline V gene data show CDR1 as LGHNA and CDR2 as YSLEER. The CDR3 reads CASSQSYVLAGNTDTQYF. CDR3 DNA: TGCGCCAGCAGCCAATCCTACGTCCTAGCGGGAAACACAGATACGCAGTATTTT.

The V and J genes are TRBV7-2 and TRBJ1-4, with a weak D call TRBD1 (5 bases). Trimming removed 7 bases from V and 3 bases from J, with 15 bases in between. The CDR3 is made up of 15 amino acids. Per the germline V gene, CDR1 is SGHTA and CDR2 is FQGNSA. The CDR3 spells CASTKEGLPNEKLFF. The CDR3 DNA sequence: TGTGCCAGCACTAAGGAGGGACTCCCTAATGAAAAACTGTTTTTT.

This chain links TRBV28 with TRBJ2-1, with D maybe TRBD2 (5 bases). The CDR3 runs to 16 residues. The germline V gene encodes CDR1 MDHEN and CDR2 SYDVKM. With 3 bases removed from V and 0 bases from J, the gap between germline ends came to 12 bases. The CDR3 DNA is TGTGCCAGCAGTTTCCCGGGGTTCAGCTCCTACAATGAGCAGTTCTTC. Translated, it gives CASSFPGFSSYNEQFF.

This chain uses TRBV10-3 with TRBJ2-5; D could derive from TRBD1 or TRBD2 (6 bases each). The CDR3 runs to 16 residues. Germline V gene lookup returns CDR1 ENHRY and CDR2 SYGVKD. Between the trimmed V and J ends, which lost 0 bases and 5 bases, there was a span of 16 bases. CDR3 protein: CAISESLGGSRETQYF. CDR3 DNA: TGTGCCATCAGTGAGTCTCTGGGGGGCTCTAGGGAGACCCAGTACTTC.

This clone was counted once. V gene TRBV7-2 combines with J gene TRBJ2-7; no clear D gene. The CDR3 length is 13 residues. V lost 1 base to trimming and J lost 5 bases, with 9 bases between them. Per the germline V gene, CDR1 is SGHTA and CDR2 is FQGNSA. CDR3 sequence: CASSLGHGDEQYF. The CDR3 DNA is TGTGCCAGCAGCTTAGGACATGGGGACGAGCAGTACTTC.

The chain has TRBV4-2 and TRBJ1-5; tentative D call: TRBD1 (5 bases). Germline-derived CDR1 and CDR2 are LGHNA and YNFKEQ. This CDR3 comprises 15 residues. Trimming took 1 base from V and 3 from J, leaving 10 bases between them. The chain's CDR3 is CASSQGGGDNQPQHF. The DNA for the CDR3 is TGTGCCAGCAGCCAAGGTGGGGGAGACAATCAGCCCCAGCATTTT.

The chain combines TRBV5-1 with TRBJ2-6; 9 nucleotides line up with TRBD1. From germline, CDR1 is SGHRS and CDR2 YFSETQ. This CDR3 contains 18 residues. Unmatched junction bases numbered 8, after V lost 4 bases and J lost 0 bases. The CDR3 protein is CASSKSGTGISGANVLTF. In DNA form, the CDR3 reads TGCGCCAGCAGCAAATCCGGGACAGGGATCTCTGGGGCCAACGTCCTGACTTTC.

The rearrangement joins TRBV28 to TRBJ2-3; D is unclear. Germline V gene sequence: CDR1 MDHEN, CDR2 SYDVKM. The CDR3 extends over 12 amino acids. Trimming took 3 bases from V and 2 from J, leaving 3 bases between them. The DNA of the CDR3 is TGTGCCAGCAGTTTTTCCACAGATACGCAGTATTTT. This encodes CASSFSTDTQYF. The full variable domain, with the rest looked up from reference TRBV28 and TRBJ2-3, is DVKVTQSSRYLVKRTGEKVFLECVQDMDHENMFWYRQDPGLGLRLIYFSYDVKMKEKGDIPEGYSVSREKKERFSLILESASTNQTSMYLCASSFSTDTQYFGPGTRLTVL.

This rearrangement joins TRBV29-1 to TRBJ1-2, with D unresolved. V gave up 0 bases and J gave up 5 bases, with 4 bases separating them. CDR1 and CDR2 (germline): SQVTM, ANQGSEA. CDR3 size: 11 residues. The CDR3: CSVEDGYGYTF. CDR3 nucleotides: TGCAGCGTTGAAGACGGTTATGGCTACACCTTC.

The CDR3 DNA sequence: TGTGCCAGCAGTAAACCGATTCGGGAAGAGCAGTACTTC. Translation gives CASSKPIREEQYF. J is TRBJ2-7 and V is TRBV7-2; the D gene is possibly TRBD2 (5 bases). The CDR3 spans 13 residues. The V gene lost 6 bases and the J gene lost 7 bases, with 16 bases spanning the gap. Looked up from germline, CDR1 is SGHTA and CDR2 is FQGNSA.